The TCR beta chain described here comes from a study of blood T cell repertoires in COVID-19. Overall study: The origin of the acute and convalescent COVID-19 samples was the United States, Italy and Spain.

V shed 7 bases, J shed 2 bases, and the junction held 4 bases outside the gene matches. Per germline, CDR1 MNHEY and CDR2 SMNVEV (reference sequence). The CDR3 is 13 residues long. Participants were aged 18 to 89 years from approximately 24 US areas. Sequenced by immunoSEQ multiplex PCR; TCRdb stores in-frame clones only, minus some. The sample comprises approximately 250,000 clones, 70% to 90% of which are singletons, and approximately 1.2% rests with the top ten. V and J are TRBV27 and TRBJ2-5; 7 nucleotides align to TRBD1. The TCR sequence derives from a woman between 35 and 50 years old with acute COVID-19. The sequencing sample was made of PBMCs or T cells enriched from blood (not recorded which). CDR3 sequence: CASTQTGQETQYF. The CDR3 bases are TGTGCCAGCACCCAGACAGGGCAAGAGACCCAGTACTTC.